The 20 T cell receptor beta chains reported below all come from one sample, sequenced in a study of CD8 T cells in ankylosing spondylitis. MiXCR was run by TCRdb on the 5' RACE reads, yielding one entry per CDR3 protein. The sample lists around 150,000 distinct CDR3 sequences, about 32% occurring once. The sample comprised synovial fluid, either unsorted or a sorted T cell fraction (not recorded which). These receptors all come from a male donor with ankylosing spondylitis.

This clonotype was recorded only once. CDR3 sequence: CASTLGGTGPGYTF. The CDR3 DNA reads as TGTGCCAGCACCCTAGGCGGGACAGGGCCTGGCTACACCTTC. The rearrangement links TRBV28 to TRBJ1-2; 9 nucleotides match TRBD1. This CDR3 region has 14 residues. V was clipped by 7 bases and J by 7 bases; unmatched bases: 10. Germline V lookup: CDR1 MDHEN, CDR2 SYDVKM.

At least ten counts were recorded for this clonotype. For the CDR3, the DNA is TGTGCCAGCAGTCGTACGGGGGGGGAGGTAACCGGGGAGCTGTTTTTT. It is translated as CASSRTGGEVTGELFF. This chain uses TRBV12-3 or TRBV12-4 with TRBJ2-2; 8 positions match TRBD2. This CDR3 region has 16 residues. Trimming at V came to 5 bases and at J to 5 bases, leaving 10 bases not matched to a gene.

The J gene is TRBJ1-4, the V gene TRBV5-1; D is undetermined. Germline CDR1 reads SGHRS; CDR2 reads YFSETQ. This CDR3 has 14 amino acids. Trimming left V 1 base short and J 5 bases short, with 9 bases between. The CDR3 protein is CASSLQQPNEKLFF. CDR3 DNA sequence: TGCGCCAGCAGCTTGCAACAGCCAAATGAAAAACTGTTTTTT.

This clonotype was detected a few times. This chain uses TRBV20-1 with TRBJ2-7; D possibly corresponds to TRBD1 (6 bases). Germline CDR1 reads DFQATT; CDR2 reads SNEGSKA (reference sequence). The CDR3 extends over 14 amino acids. The V gene lost 5 bases and the J gene lost 2 bases, with 16 bases spanning the gap. The CDR3 loop reads CSALQTGNPYEQYF. The CDR3 bases are TGCAGTGCTCTCCAAACAGGGAACCCCTACGAGCAGTACTTC.

The J gene is TRBJ2-3, the V gene TRBV20-1, with a possible D match to TRBD1 (7 bases). The germline gives CDR1 DFQATT, CDR2 SNEGSKA (reference sequence). The length of the CDR3 is 15 residues. V lost 5 bases and J 1 base, leaving 16 bases between the germline ends. CDR3 residues: CSAQGPRGGTDTQYF. The CDR3 DNA reads TGCAGTGCTCAAGGGCCCAGGGGGGGCACAGATACGCAGTATTTT.

The chain combines TRBV2 with TRBJ2-6; D may be TRBD1 (6 bases). This CDR3 contains 15 residues. Germline V gene data show CDR1 as SNHLY and CDR2 as FYNNEI. Trimming pared 5 bases from V and 2 bases from J, leaving 10 bases between. As DNA, the CDR3 is TGTGCCAGCAGTCCCAACAGGGCTGGGGCCAACGTCCTGACTTTC. This translates into CASSPNRAGANVLTF.

A few counts support this clonotype. The chain recombines TRBV2 with TRBJ2-2; 8 nucleotides agree with TRBD1. The germline gives CDR1 SNHLY, CDR2 FYNNEI. V lost 8 bases to trimming and J lost 4 bases; unmatched junction nucleotides: 9. The CDR3 spans 15 residues. The CDR3 spells CASGLGQGATGELFF. In DNA form, the CDR3 reads TGTGCCAGCGGTCTAGGACAGGGAGCCACCGGGGAGCTGTTTTTT.

This clonotype was found a few times. CDR3 region: CSANGLAGRTDTQYF. CDR3 bases: TGCAGTGCTAACGGTCTAGCGGGCCGCACAGATACGCAGTATTTT. The rearrangement joins TRBV20-1 to TRBJ2-3; 8 bases are a match to TRBD2. The germline V gene has CDR1 DFQATT and CDR2 SNEGSKA (reference sequence). CDR3 length: 15 residues. The junction had 7 bases not matched to a gene; V was cut back by 4 bases and J by 1 base.

The V gene is TRBV12-3 or TRBV12-4, the J gene TRBJ2-1; no definite D call. The CDR3 runs 15 residues. V was cut by 5 bases and J by 0 bases, with 11 bases left in between. The chain's CDR3 is CASSIQTGSYNEQFF. In DNA form, the CDR3 reads TGTGCCAGCAGTATCCAGACCGGCTCCTACAATGAGCAGTTCTTC.

The rearrangement joins TRBV7-8 to TRBJ2-1; 13 nucleotides line up with TRBD2. With V trimmed by 4 bases and J by 7 bases, 4 bases remained unmatched. The CDR3 extends over 15 amino acids. CDR1 and CDR2 from the germline V gene are SGHVS and FQNEAQ. CDR3 amino acids: CASSSTSGRANEQFF. The CDR3 coding sequence is TGTGCCAGCAGCTCCACTAGCGGGAGGGCAAATGAGCAGTTCTTC.

On this clonotype: This may stem from a read error, because a much larger clone lies one nucleotide away. The chain has TRBV20-1 and TRBJ2-2, with a tentative D call TRBD1 (6 bases). Germline lookup yields CDR1 DFQATT and CDR2 SNEGSKA (reference sequence). There are 15 residues in the CDR3. DNA of the CDR3: TGCAGTGCTCCTACGCCGGGACATAACACCCGGGAGCTGTTTTTT. This encodes CSAPTPGHNTRELFF.

The V call is TRBV6-1, the J call TRBJ1-6; 9 bases fit TRBD1. Germline V gives CDR1 MNHNS, CDR2 SASEGT. This CDR3 comprises 15 residues. V was clipped by 8 bases and J by 8 bases; unmatched bases: 10. The DNA of the CDR3 is TGTGCCAGCGGGGCGGCGGGACAGGGTTATTCACCCCTCCACTTT. This sequence encodes CASGAAGQGYSPLHF.

The CDR3 region has the DNA TGTGCCAGCAGCCAGACAGCTTCCGAGCAGTACTTC. This gives the protein CASSQTASEQYF. The chain combines TRBV3-1 with TRBJ2-7, with D perhaps matching TRBD1 (5 bases). The V end lost 3 bases, the J end lost 6 bases, and 9 bases lay between the germline ends. Germline V gives CDR1 LGHDT, CDR2 YNNKEL (reference sequence). The CDR3 extends over 12 amino acids.

This clonotype was found a few times. The chain recombines TRBV20-1 with TRBJ2-5; the D gene is possibly TRBD2 (6 bases). The CDR3 is made up of 14 amino acids. V was trimmed by 1 base and J by 1 base, leaving 10 bases between them. The germline V gene has CDR1 DFQATT and CDR2 SNEGSKA (reference sequence). The CDR3 is CSARVAGFQETQYF. The CDR3 DNA reads as TGCAGTGCTAGAGTGGCGGGGTTCCAAGAGACCCAGTACTTC.

This clonotype was counted ten times or more. This chain connects TRBV20-1 to TRBJ1-2, with D maybe TRBD1 (6 bases). The CDR3 totals 12 residues. V lost 7 bases, J lost 2 bases, and 11 bases lay in between. The V gene's germline CDR1 is DFQATT and CDR2 SNEGSKA (reference sequence). The CDR3 DNA is TGCAGTGTTAAGACAGGAAACTATGGCTACACCTTC. Translating it yields CSVKTGNYGYTF.

This clonotype was detected only once. CDR3 region: CASSRNYQETQYF. CDR3 in DNA: TGTGCCAGCAGTAGGAACTACCAAGAGACCCAGTACTTC. The rearrangement uses TRBV6-4 and TRBJ2-5; no reliable D call. Germline V gene sequence: CDR1 MRHNA, CDR2 SNTAGT. This CDR3 comprises 13 residues. V was pared by 5 bases and J by 0 bases, with 7 bases between.

This chain links TRBV5-6 with TRBJ2-7; 8 positions match TRBD2. Per germline, CDR1 SGHDT and CDR2 YYEEEE. The CDR3 runs to 15 residues. The J segment lost 4 bases and the V segment lost 0 bases, leaving 6 bases of the junction unmatched. The CDR3 sequence is CASSLGASGLYEQYF. As DNA, the CDR3 is TGTGCCAGCAGCTTGGGGGCTAGCGGGTTATACGAGCAGTACTTC.

The sample holds many counts of this clonotype. The chain combines TRBV7-9 with TRBJ1-2; D is possibly TRBD1 (5 bases). Germline lookup yields CDR1 SEHNR and CDR2 FQNEAQ (reference sequence). The CDR3 spans 16 residues. V lost 5 bases to trimming and J lost 6 bases, with 22 bases between them. CDR3 nucleotide sequence: TGTGCCAGCAGCGCGGACCGACGGGGGGGTTTCGATGGCTACACCTTC. This translates into CASSADRRGGFDGYTF.

Only a few counts were recorded for this clonotype. The chain has TRBV20-1 and TRBJ2-1; TRBD2 agrees at 10 bases. Germline CDR1 is DFQATT and CDR2 is SNEGSKA (reference sequence). V trimming: 3 bases; J trimming: 1 base; junction bases outside the gene matches: 9. The CDR3 covers 17 residues. The CDR3 DNA is TGCAGTGCTAGGACACCTAGCGGGGGCCATTCCTACAATGAGCAGTTCTTC. It yields the protein CSARTPSGGHSYNEQFF.

This chain connects TRBV3-1 to TRBJ1-2; 9 bases match TRBD1. V was pared by 4 bases and J by 8 bases, with 5 bases of the junction left unmatched. Germline assignment: CDR1 LGHDT and CDR2 YNNKEL (reference sequence). This CDR3 has 13 amino acids. The CDR3 reads CASSRGTGKGYTF. The CDR3 DNA is TGTGCCAGCAGCCGAGGGACAGGGAAGGGCTACACCTTC.